A selection of T cell receptor beta chains follows, all from one sample in a study of shared clonotypes between healthy human individuals. Assay: immunoSEQ multiplex PCR; the TCRdb copy retains only in-frame clones and omits some. Altogether roughly 700,000 clones are present, approximately 79% being singletons, with the ten largest covering less than 2%. Sequenced material: memory CD4+ T cells sorted from blood. These receptors were obtained from a woman between 25 and 40 years old in good health. CDR3s include the opening cysteine and the closing phenylalanine or tryptophan. Each record gives: clone size, J gene, D gene, V gene, CDR3 protein, CDR3 DNA. The D gene is left open where the match is weak. Size tells how often a clone was seen (once, few, many) or the class of an expanded clone, and some rows leave it out.

. | TRBJ2-3 | . | TRBV2 | CASSEGGGDTQYF | TGTGCAAGCAGTGAAGGGGGGGGAGATACGCAGTATTTT
many | TRBJ2-3 | . | TRBV5-1 | CASSTDGTFTDTQYF | TGCGCCAGCAGCACGGACGGGACGTTCACAGATACGCAGTATTTT
. | TRBJ2-1 | TRBD1 | TRBV7-2 | CASSPDRGSYNEQFF | TGTGCCAGCAGCCCCGACAGGGGGTCATACAATGAGCAGTTCTTC
. | TRBJ2-7 | TRBD2 | TRBV11-1 | CASSWSGTNEQYF | TGTGCCAGCAGCTGGAGCGGGACCAACGAGCAGTACTTC
. | TRBJ2-2 | . | TRBV10-3 | CAIRASGTANTGELFF | TGTGCCATCAGAGCATCGGGGACCGCGAACACCGGGGAGCTGTTTTTT
. | TRBJ1-2 | TRBD1 | TRBV5-8 | CASSFDREYGYTF | TGTGCCAGCAGCTTTGACAGGGAGTATGGCTACACCTTC
few | TRBJ1-3 | . | TRBV5-1 | CASSLGPGEGSGNTIYF | TGCGCCAGCAGCTTGGGCCCCGGGGAAGGCTCTGGAAACACCATATATTTT
. | TRBJ2-2 | . | TRBV25-1 | CASSERSSGELFF | TGTGCCAGCAGTGAACGTAGTAGCGGGGAGCTGTTTTTT
. | TRBJ2-7 | . | TRBV29-1 | CSVEVPPYEQYF | TGCAGCGTTGAAGTTCCCCCCTACGAGCAGTACTTC
many | TRBJ2-1 | TRBD2 | TRBV6-4 | CASSPQPIGLAGNNEQFF | TGTGCCAGCAGTCCTCAACCCATCGGACTAGCGGGAAACAATGAGCAGTTCTTC
. | TRBJ2-4 | TRBD2 | TRBV10-2 | CASSEALAGVLVQYF | TGCGCCAGCAGTGAGGCCCTAGCGGGAGTATTGGTTCAGTACTTC
. | TRBJ1-1 | . | TRBV27 | CASSQYTGTQAFF | TGTGCCAGCAGTCAGTACACAGGGACCCAAGCTTTCTTT
. | TRBJ1-4 | TRBD1 | TRBV27 | CASSLFPGQGAEKLFF | TGTGCCAGCAGTCTTTTCCCGGGACAGGGGGCGGAAAAACTGTTTTTT
few | TRBJ1-1 | . | TRBV5-1 | CASSLDGMGTEAFF | TGCGCCAGCAGCTTGGACGGGATGGGCACTGAAGCTTTCTTT
. | TRBJ2-3 | . | TRBV7-9 | CASNPPSGLSTDTQYF | TGTGCCAGCAACCCCCCCTCAGGCCTAAGCACAGATACGCAGTATTTT
. | TRBJ2-1 | TRBD2 | TRBV7-3 | CASSLRTRGEGNEQFF | TGTGCCAGCAGCCTAAGGACTAGGGGAGAGGGGAATGAGCAGTTCTTC
few | TRBJ1-1 | . | TRBV2 | CASTGRQNTEAFF | TGTGCCAGCACAGGGAGGCAGAACACTGAAGCTTTCTTT
. | TRBJ2-7 | . | TRBV2 | CASSRDKYYEQYF | TGTGCCAGCAGCCGGGACAAGTACTACGAGCAGTACTTC
. | TRBJ2-1 | . | TRBV25-1 | CASSEGVGRRYNEQFF | TGTGCCAGCAGTGAAGGGGTCGGGCGGAGATACAATGAGCAGTTCTTC
. | TRBJ2-2 | . | TRBV11-3 | CASSFFPEGADTGELFF | TGTGCCAGCAGCTTCTTCCCCGAGGGCGCAGACACCGGGGAGCTGTTTTTT
once | TRBJ2-3 | TRBD2 | TRBV10-3 | CAIRGLAGGTDTQYF | TGTGCCATCAGGGGACTAGCGGGAGGCACAGATACGCAGTATTTT